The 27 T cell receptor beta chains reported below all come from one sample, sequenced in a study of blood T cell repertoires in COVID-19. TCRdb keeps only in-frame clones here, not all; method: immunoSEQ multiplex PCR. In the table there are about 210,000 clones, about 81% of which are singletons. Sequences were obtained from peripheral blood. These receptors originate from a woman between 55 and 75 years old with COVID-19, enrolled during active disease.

DNA of the CDR3: TGCGCCAGCAGCTTGTATACAGGGTCCTACGAGCAGTACTTC. Its protein product is CASSLYTGSYEQYF. This chain links TRBV5-1 with TRBJ2-7, with D possibly TRBD1 on 6 matching bases. CDR1 and CDR2 (germline): SGHRS, YFSETQ. The V end was cut by 1 base, the J end by 1 base, with 9 bases between. This CDR3 comprises 14 residues.

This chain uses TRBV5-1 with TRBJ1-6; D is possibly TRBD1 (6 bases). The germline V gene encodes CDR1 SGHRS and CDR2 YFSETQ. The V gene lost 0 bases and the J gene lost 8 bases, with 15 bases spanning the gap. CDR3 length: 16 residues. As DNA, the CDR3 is TGCGCCAGCAGCTTGGACGATAACAGGGATTATTCACCCCTCCACTTT. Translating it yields CASSLDDNRDYSPLHF. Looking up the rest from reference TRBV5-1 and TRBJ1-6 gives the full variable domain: KAGVTQTPRYLIKTRGQQVTLSCSPISGHRSVSWYQQTPGQGLQFLFEYFSETQRNKGNFPGRFSGRQFSNSRSEMNVSTLELGDSALYLCASSLDDNRDYSPLHFGNGTRLTVT.

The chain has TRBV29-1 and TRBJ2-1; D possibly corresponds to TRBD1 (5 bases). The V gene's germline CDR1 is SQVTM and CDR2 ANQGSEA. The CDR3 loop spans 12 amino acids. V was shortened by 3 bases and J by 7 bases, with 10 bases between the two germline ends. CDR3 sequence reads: CSVEVTVNEQFF. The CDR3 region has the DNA TGCAGCGTTGAGGTGACAGTTAATGAGCAGTTCTTC.

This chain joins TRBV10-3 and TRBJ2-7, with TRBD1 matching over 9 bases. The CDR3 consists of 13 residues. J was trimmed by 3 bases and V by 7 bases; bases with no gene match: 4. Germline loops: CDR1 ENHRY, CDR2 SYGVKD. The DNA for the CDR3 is TGTGCCATCAACCGGGACAGGGACTACGAGCAGTACTTC. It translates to CAINRDRDYEQYF.

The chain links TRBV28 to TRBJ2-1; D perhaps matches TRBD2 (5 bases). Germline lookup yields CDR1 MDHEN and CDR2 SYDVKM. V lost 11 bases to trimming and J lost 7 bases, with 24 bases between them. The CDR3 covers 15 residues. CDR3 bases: TGTGCCGTTATACCAGCAAGCGGAAGACCGAATGAGCAGTTCTTC. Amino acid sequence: CAVIPASGRPNEQFF.

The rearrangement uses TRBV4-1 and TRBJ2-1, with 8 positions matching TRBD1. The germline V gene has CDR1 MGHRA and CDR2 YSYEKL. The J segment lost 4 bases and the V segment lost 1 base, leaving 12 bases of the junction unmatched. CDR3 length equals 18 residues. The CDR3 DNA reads TGCGCCAGCAGCCAAGGCCTGTTGTTCAGGGGGCTTTACAATGAGCAGTTCTTC. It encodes CASSQGLLFRGLYNEQFF.

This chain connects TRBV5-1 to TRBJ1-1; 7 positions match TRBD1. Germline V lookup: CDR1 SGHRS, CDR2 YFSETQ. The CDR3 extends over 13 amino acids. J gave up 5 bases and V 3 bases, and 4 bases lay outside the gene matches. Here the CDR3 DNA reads TGCGCCAGCAGCTGGTTACAGGGGACTGAAGCTTTCTTT. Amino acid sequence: CASSWLQGTEAFF.

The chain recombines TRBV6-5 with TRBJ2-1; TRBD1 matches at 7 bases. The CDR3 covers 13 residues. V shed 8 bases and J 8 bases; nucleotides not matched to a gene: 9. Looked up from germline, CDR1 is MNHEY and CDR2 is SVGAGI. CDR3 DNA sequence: TGTGCCAGCGGCTGGACAGGAAGGGATGAGCAGTTCTTC. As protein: CASGWTGRDEQFF.

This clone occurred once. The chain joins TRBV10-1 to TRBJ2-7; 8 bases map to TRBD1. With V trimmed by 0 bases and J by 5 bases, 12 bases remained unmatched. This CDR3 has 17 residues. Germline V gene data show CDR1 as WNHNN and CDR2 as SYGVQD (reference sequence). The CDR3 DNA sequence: TGCGCCAGCAGTGAGTCCGAGGACAGGGAATCGCGGGACGAGCAGTACGTC. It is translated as CASSESEDRESRDEQYV.

Here the CDR3 DNA reads TGTGCCAGCAGCCTAGAGCGGACTAGCGGGAGAGGAGGGTACAATGAGCAGTTCTTC. The encoded protein is CASSLERTSGRGGYNEQFF. The genes are TRBV7-2 and TRBJ2-1; TRBD2 matches at 13 bases. The CDR3 spans 19 residues. The J segment lost 4 bases and the V segment lost 5 bases, leaving 14 bases of the junction unmatched. The germline V gene has CDR1 SGHTA and CDR2 FQGNSA.

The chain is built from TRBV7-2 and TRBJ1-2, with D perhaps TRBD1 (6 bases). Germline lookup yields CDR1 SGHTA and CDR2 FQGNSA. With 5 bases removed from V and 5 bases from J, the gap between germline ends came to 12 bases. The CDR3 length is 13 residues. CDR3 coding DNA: TGTGCCAGCAGCCGGGGGGGCGGGTATGGCTACACCTTC. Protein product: CASSRGGGYGYTF. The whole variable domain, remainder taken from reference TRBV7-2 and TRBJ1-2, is GAGVSQSPSNKVTEKGKDVELRCDPISGHTALYWYRQSLGQGLEFLIYFQGNSAPDKSGLPSDRFSAERTGGSVSTLTIQRTQQEDSAVYLCASSRGGGYGYTFGSGTRLTVV.

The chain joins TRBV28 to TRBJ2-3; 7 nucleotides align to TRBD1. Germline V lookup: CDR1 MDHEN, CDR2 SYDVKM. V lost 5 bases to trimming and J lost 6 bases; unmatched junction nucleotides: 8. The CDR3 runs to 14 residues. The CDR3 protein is CASSLTGARDTQYF. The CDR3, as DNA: TGTGCCAGCAGTCTAACAGGGGCTAGGGATACGCAGTATTTT.

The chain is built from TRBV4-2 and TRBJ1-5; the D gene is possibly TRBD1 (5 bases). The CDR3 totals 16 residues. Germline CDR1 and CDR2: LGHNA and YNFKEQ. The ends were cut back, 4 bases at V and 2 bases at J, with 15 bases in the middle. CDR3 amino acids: CASSPSPQGRNQPQHF. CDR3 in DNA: TGTGCCAGCAGCCCCTCCCCCCAGGGCCGCAATCAGCCCCAGCATTTT.

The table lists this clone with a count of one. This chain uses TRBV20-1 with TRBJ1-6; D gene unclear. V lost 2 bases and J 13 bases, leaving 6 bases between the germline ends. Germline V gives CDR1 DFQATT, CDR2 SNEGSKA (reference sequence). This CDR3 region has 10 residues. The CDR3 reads CSARRHPLHF. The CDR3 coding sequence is TGCAGTGCTAGACGACATCCCCTCCACTTT.

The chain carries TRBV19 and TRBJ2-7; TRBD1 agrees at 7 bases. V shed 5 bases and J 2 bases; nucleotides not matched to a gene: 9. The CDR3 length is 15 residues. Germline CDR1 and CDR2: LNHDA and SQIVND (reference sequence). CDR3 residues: CASSVTGASAYEQYF. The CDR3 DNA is TGTGCCAGTAGTGTCACAGGGGCATCCGCCTACGAGCAGTACTTC. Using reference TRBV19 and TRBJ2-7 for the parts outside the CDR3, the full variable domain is DGGITQSPKYLFRKEGQNVTLSCEQNLNHDAMYWYRQDPGQGLRLIYYSQIVNDFQKGDIAEGYSVSREKKESFPLTVTSAQKNPTAFYLCASSVTGASAYEQYFGPGTRLTVT.

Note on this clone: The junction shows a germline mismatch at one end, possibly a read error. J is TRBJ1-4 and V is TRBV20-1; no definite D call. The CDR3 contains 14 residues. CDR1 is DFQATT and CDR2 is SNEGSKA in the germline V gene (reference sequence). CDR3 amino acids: CSAGERAPSKFVLF. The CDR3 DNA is TGCAGTGCTGGTGAGCGGGCCCCTTCAAAATTCGTACTATTT.

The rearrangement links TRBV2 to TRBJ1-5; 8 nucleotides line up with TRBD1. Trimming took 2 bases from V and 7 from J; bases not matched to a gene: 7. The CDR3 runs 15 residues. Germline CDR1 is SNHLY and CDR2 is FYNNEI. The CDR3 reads CASSESGGATQPQHF. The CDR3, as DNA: TGTGCCAGCAGTGAATCAGGGGGCGCGACCCAGCCCCAGCATTTT.

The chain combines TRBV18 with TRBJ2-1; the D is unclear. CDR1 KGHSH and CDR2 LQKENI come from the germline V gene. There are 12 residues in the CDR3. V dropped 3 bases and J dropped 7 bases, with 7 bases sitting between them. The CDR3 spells CASSPSHNEQFF. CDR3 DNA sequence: TGTGCCAGCTCACCGAGTCATAATGAGCAGTTCTTC.

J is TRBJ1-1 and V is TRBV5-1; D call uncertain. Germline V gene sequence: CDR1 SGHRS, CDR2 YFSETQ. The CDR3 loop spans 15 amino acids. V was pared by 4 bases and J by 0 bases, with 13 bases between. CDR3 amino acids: CASSPGGGLNTEAFF. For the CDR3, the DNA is TGCGCCAGCAGCCCCGGCGGCGGGTTGAACACTGAAGCTTTCTTT.

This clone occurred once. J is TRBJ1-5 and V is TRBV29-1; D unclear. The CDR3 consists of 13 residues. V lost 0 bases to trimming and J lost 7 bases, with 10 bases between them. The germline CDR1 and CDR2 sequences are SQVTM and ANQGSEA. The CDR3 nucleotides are TGCAGCGTTGAAGAAGTTTCAGGACAGCCCCAGCATTTT. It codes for CSVEEVSGQPQHF.

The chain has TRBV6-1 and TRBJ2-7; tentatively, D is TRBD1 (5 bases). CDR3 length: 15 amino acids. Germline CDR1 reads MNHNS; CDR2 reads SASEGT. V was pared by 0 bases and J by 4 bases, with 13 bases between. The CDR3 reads CASSEATGFSYEQYV. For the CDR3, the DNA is TGTGCCAGCAGTGAAGCAACAGGTTTTAGTTACGAGCAGTACGTC.

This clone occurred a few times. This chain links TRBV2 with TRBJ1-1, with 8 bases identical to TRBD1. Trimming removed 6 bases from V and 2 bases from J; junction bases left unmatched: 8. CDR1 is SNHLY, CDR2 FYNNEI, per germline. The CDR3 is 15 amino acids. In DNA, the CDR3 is TGTGCCAGCAGCCCATCCGGACAGGGCAACACTGAAGCTTTCTTT. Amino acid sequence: CASSPSGQGNTEAFF.

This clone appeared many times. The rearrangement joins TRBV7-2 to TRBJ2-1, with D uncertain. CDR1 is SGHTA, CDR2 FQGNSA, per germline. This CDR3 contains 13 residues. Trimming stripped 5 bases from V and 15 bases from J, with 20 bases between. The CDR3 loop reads CASSNPNPPRWFF. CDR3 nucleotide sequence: TGTGCCAGCAGCAACCCGAACCCACCGAGGTGGTTCTTC.

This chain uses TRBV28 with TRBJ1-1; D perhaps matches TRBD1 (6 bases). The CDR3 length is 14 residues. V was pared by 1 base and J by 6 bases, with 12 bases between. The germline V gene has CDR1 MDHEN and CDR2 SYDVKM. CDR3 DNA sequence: TGTGCCAGCAGTTTATTGGGGGGGGCTCCTGAAGCTTTCTTT. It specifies CASSLLGGAPEAFF.

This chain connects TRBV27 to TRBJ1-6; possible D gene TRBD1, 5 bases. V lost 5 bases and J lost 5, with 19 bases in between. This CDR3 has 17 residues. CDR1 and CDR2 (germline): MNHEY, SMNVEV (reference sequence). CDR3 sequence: CASSTSRGDADNSPLHF. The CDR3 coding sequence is TGTGCCAGCAGTACTTCTCGCGGGGACGCTGATAATTCACCCCTCCACTTT.

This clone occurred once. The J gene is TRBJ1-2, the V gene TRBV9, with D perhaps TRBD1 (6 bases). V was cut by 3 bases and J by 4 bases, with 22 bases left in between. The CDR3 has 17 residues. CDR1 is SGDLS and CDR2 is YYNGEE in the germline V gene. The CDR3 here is CASSDTGKKGWCYGYTF. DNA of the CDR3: TGTGCCAGCAGCGATACAGGGAAGAAGGGATGGTGCTATGGCTACACCTTC.

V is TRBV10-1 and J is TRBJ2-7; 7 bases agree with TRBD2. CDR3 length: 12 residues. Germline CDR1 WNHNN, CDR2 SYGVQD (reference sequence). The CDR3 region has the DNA TGCGCCAGCAGTGGGTCGACTAGCCAAACCCGGGTG. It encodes CASSGSTSQTRV.